A single sample is the source of the 18 T cell receptor beta chains below, sequenced in a study of CD8 T cells in Susac syndrome (dated by TCRdb to about 2019). Library construction relied on the immunoSEQ multiplex PCR assay. RNA was extracted with the RNeasy kit and about 0.5 to 1 ug was reverse transcribed using random hexamers. TCRdb reprocessed the public reads (quality trimming at Q25 with fastp, clone calling with MiXCR) and kept in-frame beta chains. Rows with one shared CDR3 protein collapse into an entry with the most common genes and DNA. For this sample the table gives about 300,000 distinct CDR3 sequences, of which about 85% were detected only once. The ten biggest clones cover about 0.11% of the sample. The sample comprised CD8+ T cells from PBMCs. Source of these receptors: a human donor with multiple sclerosis.

The rearrangement uses TRBV2 and TRBJ2-4; 7 bases match TRBD2. The J segment lost 4 bases and the V segment lost 8 bases, leaving 8 bases of the junction unmatched. Germline assignment: CDR1 SNHLY and CDR2 FYNNEI. The CDR3 extends over 14 amino acids. In DNA, the CDR3 is TGTGCCAGCCATCGCGGGGGTGCTAAAAACATTCAGTACTTC. Translation gives CASHRGGAKNIQYF.

The count of this clonotype is one. V usage is TRBV27 and J usage is TRBJ2-1, with TRBD2 matching over 8 bases. The CDR3 loop spans 16 amino acids. Germline CDR1 reads MNHEY; CDR2 reads SMNVEV (reference sequence). Losses at the gene ends were 7 bases for V and 1 base for J; bases not matched to a gene: 9. The DNA of the CDR3 is TGTGCCAGCAACCGTAAGGCGGGAGGATCCTACAATGAGCAGTTCTTC. Translating it yields CASNRKAGGSYNEQFF.

The chain recombines TRBV27 with TRBJ2-3; the D gene is possibly TRBD2 (6 bases). Germline CDR1 reads MNHEY; CDR2 reads SMNVEV (reference sequence). The length of the CDR3 is 12 residues. The germline V and J ends were trimmed by 7 bases and 8 bases, with 13 bases remaining between them. In nucleotides, the CDR3 is TGTGCCAGCATGGGGGGTTCCGGTACGCAGTATTTT. This codes for CASMGGSGTQYF.

This clonotype came up once. V usage is TRBV7-8 and J usage is TRBJ2-5, with D perhaps TRBD2 (5 bases). Trimming removed 1 base from V and 2 bases from J, with 20 bases in between. The CDR3 is 18 residues long. CDR1 is SGHVS, CDR2 FQNEAQ, per germline. CDR3 sequence reads: CASSLVLFEGELQETQYF. Written as DNA, the CDR3 is TGTGCCAGCAGCTTAGTCCTATTTGAGGGAGAACTTCAAGAGACCCAGTACTTC.

This chain connects TRBV27 to TRBJ2-7; D not certain. CDR3 size: 14 residues. V dropped 3 bases and J dropped 3 bases, with 12 bases sitting between them. CDR1 and CDR2 (germline): MNHEY, SMNVEV (reference sequence). CDR3 amino acids: CASSLGRYGYEQYF. In DNA, the CDR3 is TGTGCCAGCAGTTTGGGCAGGTACGGCTACGAGCAGTACTTC.

This sequence joins TRBV27 and TRBJ1-2; 12 bases are a match to TRBD1. The germline CDR1 and CDR2 sequences are MNHEY and SMNVEV (reference sequence). This CDR3 is 13 amino acids long. V shed 6 bases, J shed 6 bases, and the junction held 2 bases outside the gene matches. This chain's CDR3 is CASSRDRGHGYTF. DNA for the CDR3: TGTGCCAGCAGCCGGGACAGGGGGCATGGCTACACCTTC.

The chain combines TRBV3-1 with TRBJ2-3, with TRBD2 as a possible D gene (5 bases). The CDR3 runs 16 residues. Looked up from germline, CDR1 is LGHDT and CDR2 is YNNKEL (reference sequence). V was cut by 3 bases and J by 2 bases, with 15 bases left in between. CDR3 protein: CASSQKRFPPTDTQYF. CDR3 nucleotides: TGTGCCAGCAGCCAGAAGCGGTTCCCCCCCACAGATACGCAGTATTTT.

V usage is TRBV27 and J usage is TRBJ2-1; D unresolved. The germline V gene has CDR1 MNHEY and CDR2 SMNVEV (reference sequence). The CDR3 has 17 amino acids. The V and J ends lost 3 bases and 0 bases respectively, with 15 bases between them. DNA of the CDR3: TGTGCCAGCAGTTTTCAGTGGAGCGAAAGCTCCTACAATGAGCAGTTCTTC. As protein: CASSFQWSESSYNEQFF.

The chain joins TRBV28 to TRBJ2-3, with D possibly matching TRBD1 (6 bases). Trimming took off 8 bases at V and 3 bases at J, with 21 bases between the two ends. The CDR3 runs 16 residues. Germline CDR1 reads MDHEN; CDR2 reads SYDVKM. CDR3 sequence: CASASGPWTATDTQYF. CDR3 in DNA: TGTGCCAGCGCCTCCGGGCCTTGGACAGCTACAGATACGCAGTATTTT.

This clonotype was counted once. The V call is TRBV7-9, the J call TRBJ2-3, with 11 bases fitting TRBD1. Looked up from germline, CDR1 is SEHNR and CDR2 is FQNEAQ (reference sequence). The CDR3 has 16 residues. V lost 5 bases to trimming and J lost 2 bases; unmatched junction nucleotides: 6. CDR3 region: CASSNRDRGSTDTQYF. CDR3 DNA: TGTGCCAGCAGCAACCGGGACAGGGGGTCCACAGATACGCAGTATTTT. Complete variable domain (other parts from reference TRBV7-9 and TRBJ2-3): DTGVSQNPRHKITKRGQNVTFRCDPISEHNRLYWYRQTLGQGPEFLTYFQNEAQLEKSRLLSDRFSAERPKGSFSTLEIQRTEQGDSAMYLCASSNRDRGSTDTQYFGPGTRLTVL.

V is TRBV4-1 and J is TRBJ2-2; 10 bases match TRBD1. V trimming: 9 bases; J trimming: 6 bases; junction bases outside the gene matches: 4. Germline assignment: CDR1 MGHRA and CDR2 YSYEKL. The CDR3 is made up of 13 amino acids. CDR3 nucleotides: TGCGCCAGTACGACAGGGGGCTCCGGGGAGCTGTTTTTT. Its translation: CASTTGGSGELFF.

This sequence joins TRBV19 and TRBJ2-1; 7 nucleotides align to TRBD2. The length of the CDR3 is 15 residues. Germline values: CDR1 LNHDA, CDR2 SQIVND (reference sequence). After removal of 7 bases from V and 5 bases from J, the junction contained 11 bases not matched to a gene. CDR3 nucleotide sequence: TGTGCCAGTACACGGCGGGAGTGGGGCGACAATGAGCAGTTCTTC. Translating gives CASTRREWGDNEQFF.

The chain combines TRBV7-9 with TRBJ2-5; 8 bases are shared with TRBD1. The CDR3 covers 15 residues. Trimming took 5 bases from V and 3 from J; bases not matched to a gene: 8. CDR1 SEHNR and CDR2 FQNEAQ come from the germline V gene (reference sequence). CDR3 residues: CASSNPGGGEETQYF. The CDR3 bases are TGTGCCAGCAGCAACCCAGGGGGCGGGGAAGAGACCCAGTACTTC.

The rearrangement uses TRBV2 and TRBJ1-1; 9 bases are a match to TRBD1. The CDR3 length is 14 residues. J gave up 0 bases and V 6 bases, and 2 bases lay outside the gene matches. The germline V gene encodes CDR1 SNHLY and CDR2 FYNNEI. The CDR3 sequence is CASSWDRVNTEAFF. The CDR3 DNA is TGTGCCAGCAGCTGGGACAGGGTGAACACTGAAGCTTTCTTT.

This clonotype appeared once. The J gene is TRBJ1-1, the V gene TRBV6-5; D gene unclear. CDR3 length equals 13 residues. Germline CDR1 reads MNHEY; CDR2 reads SVGAGI. V was cut by 6 bases and J by 7 bases, with 15 bases left in between. The chain's CDR3 is CASSPGQVFEAFF. CDR3 DNA sequence: TGTGCCAGCAGCCCTGGGCAGGTCTTTGAAGCTTTCTTT.

This sequence joins TRBV2 and TRBJ1-2, with unresolved D. V lost 7 bases and J lost 7, with 7 bases in between. Germline lookup yields CDR1 SNHLY and CDR2 FYNNEI. CDR3 length: 10 amino acids. CDR3 protein: CASILGGYTF. CDR3 bases: TGTGCCAGCATTTTAGGTGGCTACACCTTC.

This chain uses TRBV28 with TRBJ1-5, with D uncertain. Germline CDR1 MDHEN, CDR2 SYDVKM. V was cut by 7 bases and J by 5 bases, with 12 bases left in between. This CDR3 is built from 13 residues. The CDR3 here is CASTRPGDQPQHF. Here the CDR3 DNA reads TGTGCCAGCACCAGACCCGGGGATCAGCCCCAGCATTTT.

This chain joins TRBV7-9 and TRBJ2-3; D gene ambiguous. The CDR3 consists of 14 residues. Germline V gene data show CDR1 as SEHNR and CDR2 as FQNEAQ (reference sequence). V dropped 7 bases and J dropped 1 base, with 12 bases sitting between them. This chain's CDR3 is CASTPSKGTDTQYF. CDR3 DNA sequence: TGTGCCAGCACCCCATCAAAGGGCACAGATACGCAGTATTTT.